These 29 T cell receptor beta chains were sequenced from one sample in a study of read filtering for tumor transcriptome and immune sequencing. This library used approximately 390 ng RNA and molecular barcoded adaptors spanning alpha/delta and beta/gamma chains. A single record per CDR3 protein comes from TCRdb applying MiXCR to the reads. This sample yields some 80,000 distinct CDR3 sequences, of which 9% to 15% are seen a single time; about 15% belongs to the top ten. The sequenced sample was a population of CD138-negative cells sorted from bone marrow. These receptors originate from a donor older than 35 with multiple myeloma.

This clonotype has a count of ten or more. The gene calls are TRBV5-1 and TRBJ2-6; D gene uncertain. Trimming stripped 1 base from V and 3 bases from J, with 14 bases between. Germline V CDR1 and CDR2: SGHRS, YFSETQ. The CDR3 is made up of 17 amino acids. The CDR3 is CASSLTPQGSGANVLTF. The CDR3 bases are TGCGCCAGCAGCTTGACACCCCAAGGAAGTGGGGCCAACGTCCTGACTTTC.

This clonotype was observed a handful of times. The chain has TRBV11-3 and TRBJ2-5; 7 nucleotides match TRBD1. CDR1 is SGHNT, CDR2 YENEEA, per germline. V was clipped by 3 bases and J by 3 bases; unmatched bases: 4. This CDR3 is 14 amino acids long. The CDR3, as DNA: TGTGCCAGCAGCTTGTCAGGGGGAAAAGAGACCCAGTACTTC. This gives the protein CASSLSGGKETQYF.

This clonotype has ten or more counts. V usage is TRBV10-3 and J usage is TRBJ2-1; D remains ambiguous. CDR1 ENHRY and CDR2 SYGVKD come from the germline V gene. The CDR3 has 12 amino acids. Trimming removed 11 bases from V and 8 bases from J, with 16 bases in between. CDR3: CALSDGRDEQFF. CDR3 sequence (DNA): TGTGCCCTCTCGGACGGTCGGGATGAGCAGTTCTTC.

Comments on this clonotype: A much larger clone differs by one base, so this may be a read error. V usage is TRBV29-1 and J usage is TRBJ1-5, with D tentatively TRBD1 (5 bases). This CDR3 is built from 13 residues. The germline V gene has CDR1 SQVTM and CDR2 ANQGSEA. The CDR3 is CGVVVRAGQPQHF. CDR3 nucleotide sequence: TGCGGCGTTGTAGTCAGGGCTGGTCAGCCCCAGCATTTT.

This clonotype came up many times. The rearrangement links TRBV20-1 to TRBJ2-4; 10 bases are shared with TRBD1. Germline CDR1 reads DFQATT; CDR2 reads SNEGSKA (reference sequence). The CDR3 is 18 amino acids. V lost 4 bases to trimming and J lost 3 bases; unmatched junction nucleotides: 15. The CDR3 region has the DNA TGCAGTGCTAAGGCCCGGGAGGGACAGGGGACTGTCAAAAACATTCAGTACTTC. Translating gives CSAKAREGQGTVKNIQYF.

On this clonotype: This could be a read error, since a much larger clone is one nucleotide away. The CDR3 region has the DNA TGCAGTGTCGCAGGGAGTTTAGGAGATATGCAGTATTTT. As protein: CSVAGSLGDMQYF. The V call is TRBV20-1, the J call TRBJ2-3, with D perhaps matching TRBD1 or TRBD2 (5 bases each). CDR3 length: 13 amino acids. Germline-derived CDR1 and CDR2 are DFQATT and SNEGSKA (reference sequence).

On this clonotype: This may come from a read error, since a much larger clone is one base off. CDR3 in DNA: TGCAGCATTGGAGGGACTAGCGGTTCAGATACGCAGTATTTT. Translation gives CSIGGTSGSDTQYF. The chain links TRBV29-1 to TRBJ2-3; 11 bases align to TRBD2. Looked up from germline, CDR1 is SQVTM and CDR2 is ANQGSEA. Trimming removed 8 bases from V and 4 bases from J; junction bases left unmatched: 8. The CDR3 covers 14 residues.

This clonotype has ten or more counts. V and J are TRBV20-1 and TRBJ2-5, with 8 bases fitting TRBD2. With V trimmed by 0 bases and J by 4 bases, 4 bases remained unmatched. The CDR3 is made up of 14 amino acids. Germline values: CDR1 DFQATT, CDR2 SNEGSKA (reference sequence). The CDR3 loop reads CSARDRSGRETQYF. The CDR3, as DNA: TGCAGTGCTAGAGATCGGAGCGGGAGAGAGACCCAGTACTTC.

The sample holds a few counts of this clonotype. Given a much more abundant clone one base away, this may be a read error. The chain employs TRBV7-3 and TRBJ2-1, with unresolved D. Germline values: CDR1 SGHTA, CDR2 FQGTGA. The CDR3 covers 14 residues. The CDR3 sequence: CTSSRSGSYNEQFF. The DNA for the CDR3 is TGTACCAGCAGCCGGTCAGGCTCCTACAATGAGCAGTTCTTC. The variable domain in full, with the rest retrieved from reference TRBV7-3 and TRBJ2-1, is GAGVSQTPSNKVTEKGKYVELRCDPISGHTALYWYRQSLGQGPEFLIYFQGTGAADDSGLPNDRFFAVRPEGSVSTLKIQRTERGDSAVYLCTSSRSGSYNEQFFGPGTRLTVL.

There are many counts of this clonotype. The gene calls are TRBV29-1 and TRBJ1-4; 9 bases match TRBD1. V shed 7 bases, J shed 6 bases, and the junction held 9 bases outside the gene matches. In germline, CDR1 is SQVTM, CDR2 ANQGSEA. This CDR3 region has 14 residues. The CDR3 DNA reads as TGCAGCGCCACTGGGCGGGACAGGGATGAAAAACTGTTTTTT. It encodes CSATGRDRDEKLFF.

This clonotype was observed many times. The V call is TRBV24-1, the J call TRBJ2-7, with a weak D call TRBD2 (5 bases). V was pared by 3 bases and J by 2 bases, with 7 bases between. The germline CDR1 and CDR2 sequences are KGHDR and SFDVKD. CDR3 size: 13 residues. The CDR3 loop is CATSDPGTYEQYF. CDR3 bases: TGTGCCACCAGTGATCCCGGGACCTACGAGCAGTACTTC.

This clonotype was observed at least ten times. The rearrangement joins TRBV20-1 to TRBJ2-7; TRBD2 matches 8 bases. The germline V gene encodes CDR1 DFQATT and CDR2 SNEGSKA (reference sequence). The junction had 11 bases not matched to a gene; V was cut back by 5 bases and J by 5 bases. The CDR3 covers 14 residues. In nucleotides, the CDR3 is TGCAGTGCTGATGCGGGACTAGGTTTCCACGAGCAGTACTTC. Translating gives CSADAGLGFHEQYF.

V usage is TRBV6-1 and J usage is TRBJ1-6, with D maybe TRBD1 (5 bases). CDR3 size: 13 residues. V lost 1 base and J 9 bases, leaving 7 bases between the germline ends. The germline V gene has CDR1 MNHNS and CDR2 SASEGT. CDR3 DNA sequence: TGTGCCAGCAGTGAAGAAAGGGGTTCACCCCTCCACTTT. Residues: CASSEERGSPLHF.

The table lists this clonotype with many counts. The rearrangement joins TRBV29-1 to TRBJ2-5, with D uncertain. Germline CDR1 is SQVTM and CDR2 is ANQGSEA. CDR3 length equals 13 residues. The ends were cut back, 5 bases at V and 2 bases at J, with 12 bases in the middle. CDR3 loop: CSVTKLSQETQYF. CDR3 nucleotides: TGCAGCGTTACAAAGCTCTCGCAAGAGACCCAGTACTTC.

Many counts were recorded for this clonotype. The chain is built from TRBV7-2 and TRBJ2-1, with 8 bases matching TRBD1. The V and J ends lost 1 base and 2 bases, in that order; junction bases with no gene match: 1. This CDR3 contains 15 residues. Germline V gene data show CDR1 as SGHTA and CDR2 as FQGNSA. The CDR3 loop is CASSLDRGTYNEQFF. CDR3 DNA sequence: TGTGCCAGCAGCTTAGACAGGGGGACCTACAATGAGCAGTTCTTC. Full variable domain (missing parts from reference TRBV7-2 and TRBJ2-1): GAGVSQSPSNKVTEKGKDVELRCDPISGHTALYWYRQSLGQGLEFLIYFQGNSAPDKSGLPSDRFSAERTGGSVSTLTIQRTQQEDSAVYLCASSLDRGTYNEQFFGPGTRLTVL.

Many counts were recorded for this clonotype. The J gene is TRBJ1-1, the V gene TRBV5-1, with a tentative D call TRBD1 (6 bases). The V end was cut by 2 bases, the J end by 1 base, with 9 bases between. The CDR3 length is 14 residues. Germline V gives CDR1 SGHRS, CDR2 YFSETQ. The CDR3 nucleotides are TGCGCCAGCAGCTTCCAGGACAGGAACACTGAAGCTTTCTTT. As protein: CASSFQDRNTEAFF. Full variable domain (outside the CDR3, taken from reference TRBV5-1 and TRBJ1-1): KAGVTQTPRYLIKTRGQQVTLSCSPISGHRSVSWYQQTPGQGLQFLFEYFSETQRNKGNFPGRFSGRQFSNSRSEMNVSTLELGDSALYLCASSFQDRNTEAFFGQGTRLTVV.

This clonotype was counted at least ten times. The chain joins TRBV28 to TRBJ2-1; TRBD2 matches at 7 bases. The germline CDR1 and CDR2 sequences are MDHEN and SYDVKM. Trimming at V came to 5 bases and at J to 4 bases, leaving 5 bases not matched to a gene. The CDR3 runs to 14 residues. This CDR3 reads CASSTHGGYNEQFF. The DNA for the CDR3 is TGTGCCAGCAGTACTCACGGGGGGTACAATGAGCAGTTCTTC.

The chain links TRBV12-3 or TRBV12-4 to TRBJ2-1, with 13 bases identical to TRBD2. V was clipped by 1 base and J by 7 bases; unmatched bases: 4. CDR3 length equals 16 residues. CDR3 residues: CASSLVLAGGRNEQFF. The DNA of the CDR3 is TGTGCCAGCAGTTTAGTACTAGCGGGAGGGCGGAATGAGCAGTTCTTC.

This clonotype was counted between two and nine times. One base away lies a much larger clone, so this may be a sequencing read error. This chain joins TRBV5-1 and TRBJ1-2; no reliable D call. V lost 4 bases and J 1 base, leaving 11 bases between the germline ends. Looked up from germline, CDR1 is SGHRS and CDR2 is YFSETQ. The CDR3 spans 14 residues. CDR3 in amino acids: CASSQLSRNYGYTF. CDR3 coding DNA: TGCGCCAGCAGCCAACTTTCCCGTAACTATGGCTACACCTTC.

A single count supports this clonotype. The chain combines TRBV5-1 with TRBJ2-7, with TRBD1 as a possible D gene (6 bases). The V gene lost 4 bases and the J gene lost 8 bases, with 16 bases spanning the gap. This CDR3 comprises 13 residues. The V gene's germline CDR1 is SGHRS and CDR2 YFSETQ. CDR3: CASSPRHRDQQYF. CDR3 DNA sequence: TGCGCCAGCAGCCCCCGGCACAGGGACCAGCAGTACTTC.

This clonotype has a count of ten or more. The genes are TRBV5-1 and TRBJ1-1; 8 nucleotides line up with TRBD1. This CDR3 is built from 14 residues. Germline V gene sequence: CDR1 SGHRS, CDR2 YFSETQ. V shed 6 bases and J 4 bases; nucleotides not matched to a gene: 8. Here the CDR3 reads CASTPTGVSTEAFF. The CDR3 bases are TGCGCCAGCACCCCGACAGGGGTAAGCACTGAAGCTTTCTTT. Together with reference TRBV5-1 and TRBJ1-1, the CDR3 gives the full variable domain: KAGVTQTPRYLIKTRGQQVTLSCSPISGHRSVSWYQQTPGQGLQFLFEYFSETQRNKGNFPGRFSGRQFSNSRSEMNVSTLELGDSALYLCASTPTGVSTEAFFGQGTRLTVV.

About this clonotype: A read error may explain this, as a much larger clone is one base away. The V and J genes are TRBV5-1 and TRBJ2-1; perhaps TRBD2 as D (5 bases). From germline, CDR1 is SGHRS and CDR2 YFSETQ. The CDR3 loop spans 13 amino acids. CDR3 protein: CASSTDSYNVQFF. CDR3 DNA sequence: TGCGCCAGCAGCACGGACTCCTACAATGTGCAGTTCTTC.

To note about this clonotype: The conserved final phenylalanine or tryptophan is absent from the CDR3, which likely points to a read error. The chain links TRBV12-3 or TRBV12-4 to TRBJ1-5; D might be TRBD1 (5 bases). V was pared by 6 bases and J by 3 bases, with 12 bases between. This CDR3 contains 14 residues. The CDR3 DNA sequence: TGTGCCAGCAGGGGGCAGGAGGCCAATCAGCCCCAGCATTTG. Amino acid sequence: CASRGQEANQPQHL.

In its sample, this clonotype was seen once. One base separates it from a far larger clone, so it is likely a read error. This chain connects TRBV10-2 to TRBJ1-1; D is possibly TRBD1 (5 bases). The CDR3 sequence is 14 residues long. CDR1 WSHSY and CDR2 SAAADI come from the germline V gene. The CDR3 here is CASSGQGGGSPLYF. The CDR3 DNA is TGCGCCAGCAGTGGTCAGGGCGGGGGTTCACCCCTCTACTTT.

The table lists this clonotype with many counts. The chain couples TRBV7-3 to TRBJ2-2, with a weak D call TRBD2 (6 bases). This CDR3 spans 14 amino acids. The germline V and J ends were trimmed by 8 bases and 0 bases, with 10 bases remaining between them. Germline-derived CDR1 and CDR2 are SGHTA and FQGTGA. The CDR3 region is CASEPGANTGELFF. The CDR3 coding sequence is TGTGCCAGCGAACCGGGAGCGAACACCGGGGAGCTGTTTTTT.

This clonotype showed up many times. The CDR3, as DNA: TGCGCCAGCAGAACCGGGAGTAGGAATCCTAGCACAGATACGCAGTATTTT. Translating it yields CASRTGSRNPSTDTQYF. The V call is TRBV5-1, the J call TRBJ2-3; a possible D gene is TRBD2 (6 bases). Germline values: CDR1 SGHRS, CDR2 YFSETQ. The CDR3 runs 17 residues. Trimming took 5 bases from V and 0 from J, leaving 19 bases between them.

This clonotype was seen ten or more times. For the CDR3, the DNA is TGCAGTGCTAGAGATGCTCAGGGTGGACTCGAGGGTTTCTTT. The encoded protein is CSARDAQGGLEGFF. J is TRBJ1-1 and V is TRBV20-1, with D tentatively TRBD1 (5 bases). Trimming removed 0 bases at V and 13 bases at J, with 21 bases between. Germline V gene lookup returns CDR1 DFQATT and CDR2 SNEGSKA (reference sequence). This CDR3 spans 14 amino acids.

This clonotype was seen repeatedly, ten times or more. The CDR3 sequence: CASSIGEAVSSYEQYF. CDR3 DNA sequence: TGTGCCAGCTCAATTGGAGAAGCGGTTAGCTCCTACGAGCAGTACTTC. The V call is TRBV18, the J call TRBJ2-7; TRBD2 might be the D (5 bases). Germline assignment: CDR1 KGHSH and CDR2 LQKENI. The length of the CDR3 is 16 residues. V lost 5 bases and J 0 bases, leaving 17 bases between the germline ends.

Ten or more counts support this clonotype. The chain is built from TRBV29-1 and TRBJ2-2, with TRBD1 as a possible D gene (6 bases). Trimming pared 5 bases from V and 1 base from J, leaving 8 bases between. The CDR3 loop spans 13 amino acids. The germline CDR1 and CDR2 sequences are SQVTM and ANQGSEA. CDR3 in amino acids: CSVQTGNTGELFF. The CDR3 coding sequence is TGCAGCGTTCAGACAGGGAACACCGGGGAGCTGTTTTTT.